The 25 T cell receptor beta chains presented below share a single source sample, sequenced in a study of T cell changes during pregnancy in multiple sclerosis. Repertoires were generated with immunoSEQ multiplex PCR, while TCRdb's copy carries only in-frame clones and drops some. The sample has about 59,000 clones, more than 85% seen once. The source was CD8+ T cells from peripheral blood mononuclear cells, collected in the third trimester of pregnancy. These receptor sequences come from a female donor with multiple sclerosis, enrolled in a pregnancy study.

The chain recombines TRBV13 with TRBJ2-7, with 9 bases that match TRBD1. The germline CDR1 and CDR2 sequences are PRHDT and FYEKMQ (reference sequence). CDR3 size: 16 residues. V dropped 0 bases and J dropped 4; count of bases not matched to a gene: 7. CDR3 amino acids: CASSLGGQGKAYEQYF. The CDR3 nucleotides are TGTGCCAGCAGCTTAGGCGGACAGGGGAAGGCGTACGAGCAGTACTTC.

In nucleotides, the CDR3 is TGTGCCAGCAGAATTGTAACTTACACTGAAGCTTTCTTT. The encoded protein is CASRIVTYTEAFF. The V call is TRBV6-1, the J call TRBJ1-1; no clear D gene. V lost 6 bases and J lost 3, with 11 bases in between. The CDR3 is 13 amino acids. The germline gives CDR1 MNHNS, CDR2 SASEGT.

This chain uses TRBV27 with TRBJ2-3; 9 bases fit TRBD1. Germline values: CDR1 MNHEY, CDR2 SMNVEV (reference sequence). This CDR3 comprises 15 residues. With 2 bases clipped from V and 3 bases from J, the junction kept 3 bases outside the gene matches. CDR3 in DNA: TGTGCCAGCAGTTTAGGGACAGGGTTAACAGATACGCAGTATTTT. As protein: CASSLGTGLTDTQYF.

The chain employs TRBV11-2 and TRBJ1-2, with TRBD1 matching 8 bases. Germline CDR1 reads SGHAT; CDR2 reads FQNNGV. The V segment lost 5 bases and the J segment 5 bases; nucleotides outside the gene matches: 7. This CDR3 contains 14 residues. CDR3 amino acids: CASSGIQGGYGYTF. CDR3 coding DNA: TGTGCCAGCAGCGGAATACAGGGGGGGTATGGCTACACCTTC.

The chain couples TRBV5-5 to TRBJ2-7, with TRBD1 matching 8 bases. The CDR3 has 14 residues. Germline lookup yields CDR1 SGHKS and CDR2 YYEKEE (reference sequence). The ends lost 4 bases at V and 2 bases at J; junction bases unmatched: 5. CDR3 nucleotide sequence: TGTGCCAGCAGCGCCGGGACAGGAGCCTACGAGCAGTACTTC. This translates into CASSAGTGAYEQYF.

The chain's CDR3 is CAIRTGNTEAFF. The CDR3 DNA reads as TGTGCCATTCGAACGGGGAACACTGAAGCTTTCTTT. The rearrangement uses TRBV19 and TRBJ1-1, with D hard to call. Germline V lookup: CDR1 LNHDA, CDR2 SQIVND (reference sequence). V was shortened by 10 bases and J by 1 base, with 10 bases between the two germline ends. The CDR3 runs to 12 residues. The variable domain in full, completed from reference TRBV19 and TRBJ1-1, reads DGGITQSPKYLFRKEGQNVTLSCEQNLNHDAMYWYRQDPGQGLRLIYYSQIVNDFQKGDIAEGYSVSREKKESFPLTVTSAQKNPTAFYLCAIRTGNTEAFFGQGTRLTVV.

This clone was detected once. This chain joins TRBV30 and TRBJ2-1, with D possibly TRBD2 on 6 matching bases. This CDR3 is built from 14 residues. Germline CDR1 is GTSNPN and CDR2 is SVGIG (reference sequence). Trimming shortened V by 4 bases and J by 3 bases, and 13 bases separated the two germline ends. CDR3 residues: CAWTPGTGYNEQFF. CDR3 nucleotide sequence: TGTGCCTGGACTCCCGGGACTGGCTACAATGAGCAGTTCTTC.

Here the CDR3 DNA reads TGTGCCAGCACGCAGGGGCTTATGAACACTGAAGCTTTCTTT. Translation: CASTQGLMNTEAFF. The J gene is TRBJ1-1, the V gene TRBV6-5; D might be TRBD1 (6 bases). V dropped 7 bases and J dropped 0 bases, with 12 bases sitting between them. The CDR3 consists of 14 residues. CDR1 MNHEY and CDR2 SVGAGI come from the germline V gene.

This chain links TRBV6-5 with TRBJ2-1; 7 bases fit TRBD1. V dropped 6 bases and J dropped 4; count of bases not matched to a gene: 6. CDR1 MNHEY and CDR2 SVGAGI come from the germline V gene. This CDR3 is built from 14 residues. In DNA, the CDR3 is TGTGCCAGCAGCCGACAGGGTGGGTACAATGAGCAGTTCTTC. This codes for CASSRQGGYNEQFF.

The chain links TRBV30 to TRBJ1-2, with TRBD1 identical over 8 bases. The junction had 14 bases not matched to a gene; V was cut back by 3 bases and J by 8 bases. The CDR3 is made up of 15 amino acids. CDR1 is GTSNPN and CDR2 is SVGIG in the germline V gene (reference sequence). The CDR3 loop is CAWRKVGQGARGYTF. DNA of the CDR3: TGTGCCTGGAGAAAGGTTGGGCAGGGGGCGCGAGGCTACACCTTC.

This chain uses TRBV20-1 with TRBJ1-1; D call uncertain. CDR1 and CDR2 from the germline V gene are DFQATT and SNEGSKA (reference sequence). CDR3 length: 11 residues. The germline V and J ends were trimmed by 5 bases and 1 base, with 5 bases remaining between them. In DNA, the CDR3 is TGCAGTGCTTACTCGAACACTGAAGCTTTCTTT. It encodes CSAYSNTEAFF.

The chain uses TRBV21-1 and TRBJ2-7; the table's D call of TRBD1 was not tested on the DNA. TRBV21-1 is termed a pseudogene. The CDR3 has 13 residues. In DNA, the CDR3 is TGTGCCAGCAGCGGGATCAGGGTTATGGGGCAGTACTTC. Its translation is CASSGIRVMGQYF.

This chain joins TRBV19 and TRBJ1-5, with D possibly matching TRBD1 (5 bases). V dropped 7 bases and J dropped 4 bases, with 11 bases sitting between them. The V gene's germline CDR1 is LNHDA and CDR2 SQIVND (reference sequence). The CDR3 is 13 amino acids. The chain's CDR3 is CASNWGGNQPQHF. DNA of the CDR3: TGTGCCAGTAACTGGGGGGGAAATCAGCCCCAGCATTTT.

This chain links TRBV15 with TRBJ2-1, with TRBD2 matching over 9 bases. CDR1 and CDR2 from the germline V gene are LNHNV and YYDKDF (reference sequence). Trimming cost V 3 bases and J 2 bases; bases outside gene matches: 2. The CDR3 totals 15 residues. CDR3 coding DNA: TGTGCCACCAGCAGGAGACTAGCGGCCTACAATGAGCAGTTCTTC. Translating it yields CATSRRLAAYNEQFF.

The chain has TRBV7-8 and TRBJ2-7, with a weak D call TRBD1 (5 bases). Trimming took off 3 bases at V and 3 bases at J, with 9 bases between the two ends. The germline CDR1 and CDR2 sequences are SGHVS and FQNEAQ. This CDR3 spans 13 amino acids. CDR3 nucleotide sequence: TGTGCCAGCAGCTTTCACCAGGGCTACGAGCAGTACTTC. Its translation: CASSFHQGYEQYF. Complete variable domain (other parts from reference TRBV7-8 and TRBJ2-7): GAGVSQSPRYKVAKRGQDVALRCDPISGHVSLFWYQQALGQGPEFLTYFQNEAQLDKSGLPSDRFFAERPEGSVSTLKIQRTQQEDSAVYLCASSFHQGYEQYFGPGTRLTVT.

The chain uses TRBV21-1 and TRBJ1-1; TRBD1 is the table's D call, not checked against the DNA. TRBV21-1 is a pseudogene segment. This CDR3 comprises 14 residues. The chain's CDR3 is CASSTLQPNTEAFF. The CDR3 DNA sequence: TGTGCCAGCAGCACCTTACAACCGAACACTGAAGCTTTCTTT.

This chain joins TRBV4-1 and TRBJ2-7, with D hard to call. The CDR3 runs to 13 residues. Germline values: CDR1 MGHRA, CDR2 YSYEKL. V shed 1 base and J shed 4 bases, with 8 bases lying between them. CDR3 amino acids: CASSQVADYEQYF. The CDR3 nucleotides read TGCGCCAGCAGCCAAGTGGCAGATTACGAGCAGTACTTC.

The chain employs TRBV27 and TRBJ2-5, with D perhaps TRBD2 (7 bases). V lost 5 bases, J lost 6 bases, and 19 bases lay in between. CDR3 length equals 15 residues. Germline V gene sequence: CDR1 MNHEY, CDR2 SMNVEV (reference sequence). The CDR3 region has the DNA TGTGCCAGCAGTCTGACGGGGGGCAAAGAAAAGACCCAGTACTTC. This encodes CASSLTGGKEKTQYF.

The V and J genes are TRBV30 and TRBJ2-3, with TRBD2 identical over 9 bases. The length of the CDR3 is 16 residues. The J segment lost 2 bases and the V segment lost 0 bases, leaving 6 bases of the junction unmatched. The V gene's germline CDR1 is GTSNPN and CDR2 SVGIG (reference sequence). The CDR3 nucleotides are TGTGCCTGGAGTGTACCCCTAGCGGGGATCACAGATACGCAGTATTTT. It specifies CAWSVPLAGITDTQYF.

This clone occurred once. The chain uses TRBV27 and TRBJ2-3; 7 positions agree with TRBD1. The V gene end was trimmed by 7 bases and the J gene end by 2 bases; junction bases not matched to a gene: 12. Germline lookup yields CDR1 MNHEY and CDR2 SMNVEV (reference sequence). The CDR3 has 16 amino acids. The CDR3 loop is CASTTSGTVVTDTQYF. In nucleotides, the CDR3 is TGTGCCAGCACGACCTCCGGGACAGTGGTCACAGATACGCAGTATTTT.

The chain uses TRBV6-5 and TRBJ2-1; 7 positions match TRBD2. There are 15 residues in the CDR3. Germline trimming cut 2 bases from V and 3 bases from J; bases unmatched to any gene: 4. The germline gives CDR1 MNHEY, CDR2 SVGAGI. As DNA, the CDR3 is TGTGCCAGCAGTTACAGCTCGGGAGGCTACAATGAGCAGTTCTTC. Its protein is CASSYSSGGYNEQFF.

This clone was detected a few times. CDR3 sequence (DNA): TGTGCCAGCAGACAGGCGGGGTACACTGAAGCTTTCTTT. Its translation: CASRQAGYTEAFF. The V and J genes are TRBV27 and TRBJ1-1, with D possibly being TRBD1 (5 bases). Germline values: CDR1 MNHEY, CDR2 SMNVEV (reference sequence). Trimming pared 6 bases from V and 3 bases from J, leaving 11 bases between. The CDR3 extends over 13 amino acids.

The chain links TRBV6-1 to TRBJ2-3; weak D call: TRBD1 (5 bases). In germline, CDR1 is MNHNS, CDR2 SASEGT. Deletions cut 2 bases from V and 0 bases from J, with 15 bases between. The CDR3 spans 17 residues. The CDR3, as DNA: TGTGCCAGCAGTGAATTGGCTGGTGCAGGGAGCACAGATACGCAGTATTTT. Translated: CASSELAGAGSTDTQYF.

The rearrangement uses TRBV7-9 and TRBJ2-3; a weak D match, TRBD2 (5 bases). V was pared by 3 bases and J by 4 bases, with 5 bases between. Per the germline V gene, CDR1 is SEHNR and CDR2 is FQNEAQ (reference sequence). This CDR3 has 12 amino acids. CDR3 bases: TGTGCCAGCAGCTTCGGGGCAGATACGCAGTATTTT. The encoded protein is CASSFGADTQYF. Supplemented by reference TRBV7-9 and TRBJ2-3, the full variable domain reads DTGVSQNPRHKITKRGQNVTFRCDPISEHNRLYWYRQTLGQGPEFLTYFQNEAQLEKSRLLSDRFSAERPKGSFSTLEIQRTEQGDSAMYLCASSFGADTQYFGPGTRLTVL.

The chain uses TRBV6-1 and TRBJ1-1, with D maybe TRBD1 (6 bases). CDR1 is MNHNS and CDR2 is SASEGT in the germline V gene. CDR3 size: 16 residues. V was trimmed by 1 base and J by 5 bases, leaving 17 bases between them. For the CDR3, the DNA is TGTGCCAGCAGTGAAGATGACGCGGGGGCGTGGACTGAAGCTTTCTTT. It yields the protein CASSEDDAGAWTEAFF.